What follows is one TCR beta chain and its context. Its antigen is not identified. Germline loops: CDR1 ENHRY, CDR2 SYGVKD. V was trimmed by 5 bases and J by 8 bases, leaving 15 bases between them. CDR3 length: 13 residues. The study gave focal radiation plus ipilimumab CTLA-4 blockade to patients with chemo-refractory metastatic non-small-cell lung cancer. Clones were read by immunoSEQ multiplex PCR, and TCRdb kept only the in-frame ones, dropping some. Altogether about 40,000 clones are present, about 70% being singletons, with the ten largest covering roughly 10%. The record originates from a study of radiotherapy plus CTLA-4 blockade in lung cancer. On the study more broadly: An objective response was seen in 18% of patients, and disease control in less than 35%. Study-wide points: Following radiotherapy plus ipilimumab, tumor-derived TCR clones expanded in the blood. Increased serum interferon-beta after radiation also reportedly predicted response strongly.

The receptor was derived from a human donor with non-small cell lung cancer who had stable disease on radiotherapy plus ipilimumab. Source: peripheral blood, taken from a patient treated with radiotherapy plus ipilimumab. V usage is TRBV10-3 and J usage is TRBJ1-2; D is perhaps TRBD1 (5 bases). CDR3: CAISPNSGSGYTF. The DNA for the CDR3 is TGTGCCATCAGTCCCAACTCAGGGTCCGGCTACACCTTC.